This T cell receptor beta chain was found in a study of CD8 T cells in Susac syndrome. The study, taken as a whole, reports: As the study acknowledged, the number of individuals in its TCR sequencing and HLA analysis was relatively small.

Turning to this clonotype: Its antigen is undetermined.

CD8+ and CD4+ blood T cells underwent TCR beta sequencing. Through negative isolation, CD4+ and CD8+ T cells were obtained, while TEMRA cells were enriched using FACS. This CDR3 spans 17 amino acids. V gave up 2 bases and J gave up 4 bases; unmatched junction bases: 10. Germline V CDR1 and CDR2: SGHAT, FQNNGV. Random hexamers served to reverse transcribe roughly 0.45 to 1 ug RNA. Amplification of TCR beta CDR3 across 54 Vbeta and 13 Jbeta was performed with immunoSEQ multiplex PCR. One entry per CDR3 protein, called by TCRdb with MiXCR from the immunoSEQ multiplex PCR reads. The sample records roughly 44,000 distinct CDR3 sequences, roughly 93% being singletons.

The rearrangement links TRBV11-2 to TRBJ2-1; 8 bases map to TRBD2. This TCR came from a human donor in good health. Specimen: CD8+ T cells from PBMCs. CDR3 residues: CASSLSPGLDKYNEQFF. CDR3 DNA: TGTGCCAGCAGCTTAAGCCCGGGACTAGACAAATACAATGAGCAGTTCTTC.